These 4 T cell receptor beta chains were sequenced from one sample in a study of regulatory T cells in long-lasting Graves disease. CDR3 regions were amplified by Arm-PCR using iRepertoire HTBI primers to build TCR beta libraries. MiXCR, run by TCRdb on the multiplex PCR reads, gives a single entry per CDR3 protein. The sample has fewer than 650,000 distinct CDR3 sequences; roughly 16% are singletons. The time point: newly diagnosed GD, antithyroid drugs for less than 3 months. Construction of the TCR library relied on RNA isolated from PBMCs. These sequences were also reported in another study, on T cells in Graves' hyperthyroidism and ophthalmopathy.

The specimen was peripheral blood mononuclear cells (PBMCs), collected at new diagnosis, from a patient treated with antithyroid drugs. These receptor sequences come from a man in his late teens or twenties with Graves disease.

The J gene is TRBJ2-2, the V gene TRBV7-9; D unresolved. Looked up from germline, CDR1 is SEHNR and CDR2 is FQNEAQ (reference sequence). V shed 7 bases and J shed 2 bases, with 20 bases lying between them. CDR3 length: 17 residues. CDR3 loop: CASIKGMVGSNTGELFF. CDR3 DNA sequence: TGTGCCAGCATCAAAGGGATGGTGGGCAGCAACACCGGGGAGCTGTTTTTT.

This chain connects TRBV27 to TRBJ2-1; 8 nucleotides match TRBD2. Per the germline V gene, CDR1 is MNHEY and CDR2 is SMNVEV (reference sequence). V gave up 1 base and J gave up 8 bases; unmatched junction bases: 7. The CDR3 has 15 residues. The CDR3, as DNA: TGTGCCAGCAGTTTATACGGACTAGCTGCGTATGAGCAGTTCTTC. Translating it yields CASSLYGLAAYEQFF.

There are many counts of this clonotype. This sequence joins TRBV3-1 and TRBJ2-5, with TRBD1 matching over 9 bases. The CDR3 extends over 15 amino acids. Looked up from germline, CDR1 is LGHDT and CDR2 is YNNKEL (reference sequence). Trimming cost V 3 bases and J 4 bases; bases outside gene matches: 6. DNA for the CDR3: TGTGCCAGCAGCCATGGGACAGGGATAAGAGAGACCCAGTACTTC. Translation gives CASSHGTGIRETQYF.

This clonotype has ten or more counts. This sequence joins TRBV7-9 and TRBJ1-2, with 9 nucleotides matching TRBD1. Trimming took 5 bases from V and 8 from J; bases not matched to a gene: 15. Germline assignment: CDR1 SEHNR and CDR2 FQNEAQ (reference sequence). The CDR3 runs to 16 residues. CDR3 coding DNA: TGTGCCAGCAGCCGTGGCGACGGGACAGGGTCTATAGGCTACACCTTC. The encoded protein is CASSRGDGTGSIGYTF. Based on the CDR3 plus reference TRBV7-9 and TRBJ1-2, the full variable domain is DTGVSQNPRHKITKRGQNVTFRCDPISEHNRLYWYRQTLGQGPEFLTYFQNEAQLEKSRLLSDRFSAERPKGSFSTLEIQRTEQGDSAMYLCASSRGDGTGSIGYTFGSGTRLTVV.